The 7 T cell receptor beta chains presented below share a single source sample, sequenced in a study of early T cells in non-severe SARS-CoV-2 infection. Each CDR3 protein is one row after TCRdb ran MiXCR on the 5' RACE reads. Of approximately 99,000 distinct CDR3 sequences listed, about 12% are singletons. The specimen was whole blood. The receptors here all came from an adult who was a healthcare worker with PCR-confirmed SARS-CoV-2 infection or an uninfected control (not recorded which).

This clonotype was picked up many times. The V call is TRBV19, the J call TRBJ2-4; tentatively, D is TRBD2 (6 bases). This CDR3 region has 18 residues. CDR1 LNHDA and CDR2 SQIVND come from the germline V gene (reference sequence). The ends were cut back, 5 bases at V and 1 base at J, with 21 bases in the middle. CDR3 loop: CASSPTPSATGAKNIQYF. The DNA of the CDR3 is TGTGCCAGTAGTCCTACCCCTAGCGCGACGGGGGCCAAAAACATTCAGTACTTC.

This clonotype occurred many times. The chain couples TRBV7-2 to TRBJ2-2; 9 nucleotides match TRBD2. CDR1 is SGHTA, CDR2 FQGNSA, per germline. V was clipped by 6 bases and J by 5 bases; unmatched bases: 10. The CDR3 loop spans 16 amino acids. The CDR3, as DNA: TGTGCCAGCAGACCTGTCGGGACTAGCCGTACCGGGGAGCTGTTTTTT. Protein sequence: CASRPVGTSRTGELFF.

This clonotype was detected only a few times. This chain joins TRBV28 and TRBJ2-7, with D maybe TRBD2 (6 bases). The CDR3 sequence is 15 residues long. Germline lookup yields CDR1 MDHEN and CDR2 SYDVKM. Trimming took 3 bases from V and 4 from J, leaving 16 bases between them. In DNA, the CDR3 is TGTGCCAGCAGTTTGCTAGCGACGCCACCGTACGAGCAGTACTTC. Translation: CASSLLATPPYEQYF.

This clonotype was counted only a few times. The chain uses TRBV7-3 and TRBJ2-5, with a tentative D call TRBD1 (6 bases). V was clipped by 4 bases and J by 4 bases, with 10 bases between them. The CDR3 sequence is 13 residues long. Germline-derived CDR1 and CDR2 are SGHTA and FQGTGA. The CDR3 sequence: CASSSTGLETQYF. DNA of the CDR3: TGTGCCAGCAGCTCTACAGGGTTAGAGACCCAGTACTTC.

This clonotype was detected only a few times. It is unclear where the CDR3 begins or ends on the DNA, so no DNA is shown, and the CDR3 is as TCRdb lists it. The rearrangement links TRBV12-3 or TRBV12-4 to TRBJ1-1; the table assigns TRBD1, which was not confirmed against the DNA. From its first to its last residue, the CDR3 has 15 amino acids. The CDR3 protein is CASSTLGGTNTEAFF.

This clonotype was picked up a small number of times. J is TRBJ1-1 and V is TRBV12-3 or TRBV12-4; 9 nucleotides align to TRBD1. The J segment lost 6 bases and the V segment lost 4 bases, leaving 9 bases of the junction unmatched. The CDR3 consists of 15 residues. The chain's CDR3 is CASSSRDRVFSEAFF. The DNA of the CDR3 is TGTGCCAGCAGTTCCCGGGACAGGGTGTTTTCTGAAGCTTTCTTT.

This clonotype has more than one count but fewer than ten. CDR3 protein: CASEDRNYGYTF. Written as DNA, the CDR3 is TGTGCCAGCGAGGACCGAAACTATGGCTACACCTTC. This sequence joins TRBV19 and TRBJ1-2, with D hard to call. In germline, CDR1 is LNHDA, CDR2 SQIVND (reference sequence). V was cut by 9 bases and J by 2 bases, with 10 bases left in between. This CDR3 has 12 amino acids.